The 24 T cell receptor beta chains below come from one sample, sequenced in a study of shared clonotypes between healthy human individuals. TCRdb's copy holds only in-frame clones and misses some; the assay was immunoSEQ multiplex PCR. The repertoire has approximately 340,000 clones, 74% of them found once; the top ten carry over 9%. Sequencing was performed on memory CD4+ T cells sorted from blood. As to subset: CD45RA-negative fraction. These receptors came from a man aged 25 to 40 in good health.

The V call is TRBV9, the J call TRBJ1-1; D may be TRBD1 (5 bases). CDR1 and CDR2 from the germline V gene are SGDLS and YYNGEE. This CDR3 spans 13 amino acids. V lost 5 bases, J lost 3 bases, and 11 bases lay in between. The CDR3 spells CASSWGADTEAFF. DNA of the CDR3: TGTGCCAGCAGTTGGGGCGCGGACACTGAAGCTTTCTTT. The full variable domain, completed using reference TRBV9 and TRBJ1-1, is DSGVTQTPKHLITATGQRVTLRCSPRSGDLSVYWYQQSLDQGLQFLIQYYNGEERAKGNILERFSAQQFPDLHSELNLSSLELGDSALYFCASSWGADTEAFFGQGTRLTVV.

The V and J genes are TRBV6-4 and TRBJ2-2; maybe TRBD2 (6 bases). This CDR3 has 15 amino acids. Germline lookup yields CDR1 MRHNA and CDR2 SNTAGT. The V end lost 5 bases, the J end lost 4 bases, and 14 bases lay between the germline ends. The CDR3 loop is CASSPEGWGTGELFF. The CDR3 region has the DNA TGTGCCAGCAGTCCGGAGGGCTGGGGCACCGGGGAGCTGTTTTTT.

This rearrangement joins TRBV4-1 to TRBJ1-2; a weak D match, TRBD1 (5 bases). The germline gives CDR1 MGHRA, CDR2 YSYEKL. This CDR3 has 15 residues. V lost 3 bases and J 8 bases, leaving 19 bases between the germline ends. This CDR3 is CASSQVEGGAGGYTF. Here the CDR3 DNA reads TGCGCCAGCAGCCAGGTCGAAGGAGGGGCTGGCGGCTACACCTTC.

Concerning this clone itself: The sample has other DNA sequences that encode this CDR3 too. The rearrangement uses TRBV7-9 and TRBJ2-5; D is unresolved. CDR1 is SEHNR, CDR2 FQNEAQ, per germline (reference sequence). This CDR3 region has 11 residues. V shed 3 bases and J shed 1 base, with 0 bases lying between them. The CDR3 loop is CASSFQETQYF. In DNA form, the CDR3 reads TGTGCCAGCAGCTTCCAAGAGACCCAGTACTTC. Complete variable domain (other parts from reference TRBV7-9 and TRBJ2-5): DTGVSQNPRHKITKRGQNVTFRCDPISEHNRLYWYRQTLGQGPEFLTYFQNEAQLEKSRLLSDRFSAERPKGSFSTLEIQRTEQGDSAMYLCASSFQETQYFGPGTRLLVL.

J is TRBJ1-1 and V is TRBV5-1; D gene uncertain. Germline V gene sequence: CDR1 SGHRS, CDR2 YFSETQ. The CDR3 totals 14 residues. The germline V and J ends were trimmed by 3 bases and 1 base, with 10 bases remaining between them. The CDR3 loop is CASSSGKRNTEAFF. As DNA, the CDR3 is TGCGCCAGCAGCTCGGGGAAAAGGAACACTGAAGCTTTCTTT.

The CDR3 bases are TGTGCCAGCAGTTACGGGTCAGCGGGGATGGGTCAGCCCCAGCATTTT. Translation gives CASSYGSAGMGQPQHF. The J gene is TRBJ1-5, the V gene TRBV6-6; the D is unclear. Germline V gives CDR1 MNHNY, CDR2 SVGAGI (reference sequence). CDR3 length: 16 amino acids. Deletions cut 2 bases from V and 6 bases from J, with 17 bases between.

The CDR3 sequence: CAISGPGELFF. The CDR3 nucleotides read TGTGCCATCAGTGGACCTGGGGAGCTGTTTTTT. The chain is built from TRBV10-3 and TRBJ2-2; no clear D gene. The ends were cut back, 4 bases at V and 8 bases at J, with 5 bases in the middle. CDR3 length: 11 amino acids. CDR1 and CDR2 from the germline V gene are ENHRY and SYGVKD.

In the case of this clone: This specimen includes other DNA sequences encoding the same CDR3. The rearrangement joins TRBV20-1 to TRBJ2-7; D gene uncertain. The V and J ends lost 3 bases and 4 bases respectively, with 7 bases between them. The germline gives CDR1 DFQATT, CDR2 SNEGSKA (reference sequence). This CDR3 has 11 amino acids. The CDR3 sequence: CSARAEYEQYF. CDR3 bases: TGCAGTGCTAGGGCAGAATACGAGCAGTACTTC.

V is TRBV29-1 and J is TRBJ1-1, with D unresolved. Trimming took off 7 bases at V and 3 bases at J, with 9 bases between the two ends. Germline-derived CDR1 and CDR2 are SQVTM and ANQGSEA. The CDR3 is 11 residues long. This CDR3 reads CSADWDTEAFF. In nucleotides, the CDR3 is TGCAGCGCCGATTGGGACACTGAAGCTTTCTTT.

This clone was observed a handful of times. The chain recombines TRBV5-6 with TRBJ1-1; unclear D gene. CDR1 SGHDT and CDR2 YYEEEE come from the germline V gene. V was pared by 5 bases and J by 4 bases, with 9 bases between. The CDR3 consists of 12 residues. Here the CDR3 reads CASSSSPTEAFF. DNA of the CDR3: TGTGCCAGCAGTTCCTCCCCCACTGAAGCTTTCTTT.

The chain has TRBV5-5 and TRBJ1-3, with 7 nucleotides matching TRBD1. The CDR3 loop spans 15 amino acids. The V segment lost 3 bases and the J segment 0 bases; nucleotides outside the gene matches: 3. Per germline, CDR1 SGHKS and CDR2 YYEKEE (reference sequence). CDR3 amino acids: CASSSTGSSGNTIYF. The CDR3, as DNA: TGTGCCAGCAGCTCGACAGGGAGCTCTGGAAACACCATATATTTT.

This chain links TRBV4-2 with TRBJ2-5; 8 nucleotides line up with TRBD1. Germline V gene data show CDR1 as LGHNA and CDR2 as YNFKEQ. The CDR3 consists of 13 residues. V gave up 4 bases and J gave up 3 bases; unmatched junction bases: 1. CDR3 coding DNA: TGTGCCAGCAGCCTGGACAGGGAAGAGACCCAGTACTTC. Its translation: CASSLDREETQYF.

The V gene is TRBV2, the J gene TRBJ2-4; the match to TRBD1 covers 7 bases. Germline CDR1 SNHLY, CDR2 FYNNEI. The length of the CDR3 is 14 residues. The trim removed 10 bases at V and 6 bases at J, leaving 12 bases unmatched. CDR3 nucleotides: TGTGCCACCGAACAGACAGGGTCTGGAAACATTCAGTACTTC. Its protein is CATEQTGSGNIQYF.

The chain uses TRBV6-1 and TRBJ2-5; D remains unclear. Trimming cost V 3 bases and J 2 bases, with 13 bases left between them. This CDR3 region has 15 residues. The germline V gene has CDR1 MNHNS and CDR2 SASEGT. The CDR3 is CASSEVGHRQETQYF. As DNA, the CDR3 is TGTGCCAGCAGTGAGGTCGGGCACCGGCAAGAGACCCAGTACTTC.

The genes are TRBV10-3 and TRBJ2-3, with a tentative D call TRBD2 (5 bases). Germline assignment: CDR1 ENHRY and CDR2 SYGVKD. Trimming cost V 10 bases and J 3 bases, with 14 bases left between them. This CDR3 contains 13 residues. CDR3 DNA: TGTGCCACGGGATTCGATGGGACAGATACGCAGTATTTT. Residues: CATGFDGTDTQYF.

The gene calls are TRBV11-2 and TRBJ2-2; 8 nucleotides line up with TRBD2. The CDR3 consists of 18 residues. Germline CDR1 and CDR2: SGHAT and FQNNGV. Germline trimming cut 5 bases from V and 0 bases from J; bases unmatched to any gene: 11. Here the CDR3 reads CASSRVAGNGPNTGELFF. The CDR3, as DNA: TGTGCCAGCAGCCGGGTAGCGGGAAATGGGCCGAACACCGGGGAGCTGTTTTTT.

This rearrangement joins TRBV2 to TRBJ2-1; 8 bases map to TRBD2. V lost 7 bases, J lost 7 bases, and 9 bases stayed unmatched. The germline V gene has CDR1 SNHLY and CDR2 FYNNEI. There are 14 residues in the CDR3. This CDR3 is CASTREAGENEQFF. The CDR3, as DNA: TGTGCCAGCACCCGCGAAGCGGGGGAAAATGAGCAGTTCTTC.

This clone was recorded only once. Germline and junction disagree at one end, which may indicate a read error. V usage is TRBV6-6 and J usage is TRBJ2-1; TRBD2 matches at 7 bases. CDR1 is MNHNY and CDR2 is SVGAGI in the germline V gene (reference sequence). This CDR3 is built from 16 residues. In nucleotides, the CDR3 is TGTGCCAGCAGATACTATCAGGGAGGGGCCTACAATGAGCAGTTCTTC. It is translated as CASRYYQGGAYNEQFF.

The rearrangement links TRBV28 to TRBJ2-5, with D maybe TRBD2 (5 bases). Germline V gene sequence: CDR1 MDHEN, CDR2 SYDVKM. Trimming took off 6 bases at V and 10 bases at J, with 24 bases between the two ends. This CDR3 contains 15 residues. CDR3 DNA: TGTGCCAGCAGCCCCCTTGGTGCGACTACAAAGGGCCAGTACTTC. This translates into CASSPLGATTKGQYF. The variable domain in full, completed from reference TRBV28 and TRBJ2-5, reads DVKVTQSSRYLVKRTGEKVFLECVQDMDHENMFWYRQDPGLGLRLIYFSYDVKMKEKGDIPEGYSVSREKKERFSLILESASTNQTSMYLCASSPLGATTKGQYFGPGTRLLVL.

The chain has TRBV27 and TRBJ2-7; 13 bases agree with TRBD2. Trimming took 2 bases from V and 4 from J; bases not matched to a gene: 14. CDR3 length equals 19 residues. Germline V gene sequence: CDR1 MNHEY, CDR2 SMNVEV (reference sequence). The CDR3 sequence is CASSLRTSSTSGREYEQYF. CDR3 nucleotides: TGTGCCAGCAGTTTACGTACCTCCTCTACTAGCGGGAGGGAATACGAGCAGTACTTC.

The chain joins TRBV30 to TRBJ2-5, with TRBD2 identical over 11 bases. CDR1 is GTSNPN, CDR2 SVGIG, per germline (reference sequence). This CDR3 comprises 15 residues. The J segment lost 3 bases and the V segment lost 3 bases, leaving 6 bases of the junction unmatched. CDR3 sequence (DNA): TGTGCCTGGAGCTACGGGACTAGCGGAAAAGAGACCCAGTACTTC. Translation: CAWSYGTSGKETQYF.

J is TRBJ2-7 and V is TRBV10-3; 8 bases agree with TRBD1. Germline CDR1 and CDR2: ENHRY and SYGVKD. The CDR3 spans 13 residues. With V trimmed by 6 bases and J by 7 bases, 8 bases remained unmatched. The CDR3 DNA follows: TGTGCCATCAGCGGGACAGGTCCCTGGGAGCAGTACTTC. Encoded protein: CAISGTGPWEQYF.

The rearrangement uses TRBV29-1 and TRBJ1-5, with D tentatively TRBD1 (5 bases). This CDR3 region has 13 residues. The germline V and J ends were trimmed by 4 bases and 7 bases, with 14 bases remaining between them. Germline V lookup: CDR1 SQVTM, CDR2 ANQGSEA. The CDR3 DNA reads TGCAGCGTTGTGGCGGGGACGGGACAGCCCCAGCATTTT. Encoded protein: CSVVAGTGQPQHF.

The CDR3 DNA reads TGTGCCAGCCACATCGACATGAACACTGAAGCTTTCTTT. Its translation: CASHIDMNTEAFF. V and J are TRBV2 and TRBJ1-1; D not resolved. The length of the CDR3 is 13 residues. The V and J ends lost 8 bases and 0 bases respectively, with 10 bases between them. Per germline, CDR1 SNHLY and CDR2 FYNNEI.